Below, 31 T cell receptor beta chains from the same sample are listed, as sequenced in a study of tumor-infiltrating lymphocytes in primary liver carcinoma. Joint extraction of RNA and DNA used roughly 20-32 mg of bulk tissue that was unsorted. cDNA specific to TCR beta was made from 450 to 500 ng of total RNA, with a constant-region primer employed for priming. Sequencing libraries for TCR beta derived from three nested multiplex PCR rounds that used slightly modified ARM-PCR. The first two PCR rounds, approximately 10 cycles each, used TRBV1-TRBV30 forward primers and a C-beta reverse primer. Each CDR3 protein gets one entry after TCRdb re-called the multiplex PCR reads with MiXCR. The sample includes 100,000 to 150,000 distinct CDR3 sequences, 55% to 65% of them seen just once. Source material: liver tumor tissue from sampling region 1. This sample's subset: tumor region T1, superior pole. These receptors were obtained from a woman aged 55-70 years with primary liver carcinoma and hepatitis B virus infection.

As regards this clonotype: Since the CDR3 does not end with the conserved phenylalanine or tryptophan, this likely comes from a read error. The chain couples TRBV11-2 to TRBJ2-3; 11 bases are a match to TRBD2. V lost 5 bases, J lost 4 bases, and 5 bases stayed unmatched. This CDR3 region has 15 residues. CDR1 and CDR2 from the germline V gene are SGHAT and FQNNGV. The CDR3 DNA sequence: TGTGCCAGCAGCCCTGGACTAGCGGGTCCAGATACGCAGTATCCT. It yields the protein CASSPGLAGPDTQYP.

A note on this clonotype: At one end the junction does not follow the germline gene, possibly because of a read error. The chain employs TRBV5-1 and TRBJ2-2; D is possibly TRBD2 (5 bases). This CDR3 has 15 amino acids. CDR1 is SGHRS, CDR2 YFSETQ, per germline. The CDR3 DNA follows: TGCGCCAGCAGCTTGTCTAGCCGTAACACCGGGGAGCTGCTTTTT. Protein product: CASSLSSRNTGELLF.

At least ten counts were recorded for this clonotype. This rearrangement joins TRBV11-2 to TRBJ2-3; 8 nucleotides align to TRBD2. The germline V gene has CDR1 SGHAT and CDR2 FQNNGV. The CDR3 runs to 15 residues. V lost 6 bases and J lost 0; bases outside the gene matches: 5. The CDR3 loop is CASRPSGGSTDTQYF. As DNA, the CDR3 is TGTGCCAGCAGGCCCTCGGGAGGGAGCACAGATACGCAGTATTTT.

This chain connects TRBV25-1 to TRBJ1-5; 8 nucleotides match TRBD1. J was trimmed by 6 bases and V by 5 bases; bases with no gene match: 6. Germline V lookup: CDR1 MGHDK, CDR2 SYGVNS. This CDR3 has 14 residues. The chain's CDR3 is CASSSGGVGQPQHF. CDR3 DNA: TGTGCCAGCAGTTCAGGGGGCGTCGGTCAGCCCCAGCATTTT.

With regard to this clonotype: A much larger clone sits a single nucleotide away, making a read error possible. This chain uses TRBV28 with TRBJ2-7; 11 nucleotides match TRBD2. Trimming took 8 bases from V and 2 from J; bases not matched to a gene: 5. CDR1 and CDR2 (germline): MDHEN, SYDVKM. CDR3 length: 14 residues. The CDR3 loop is CASGRLAGPYEQYF. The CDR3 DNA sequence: TGTGCCAGCGGCCGACTAGCGGGACCCTACGAGCAGTACTTC.

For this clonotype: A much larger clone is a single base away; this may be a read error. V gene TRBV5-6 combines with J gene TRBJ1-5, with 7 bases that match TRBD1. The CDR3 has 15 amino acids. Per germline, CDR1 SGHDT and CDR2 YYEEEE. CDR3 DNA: TGTGTCAGCAGCGCCGGGACAGCCACAGGTCAGCCCCAGCATTTT. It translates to CVSSAGTATGQPQHF.

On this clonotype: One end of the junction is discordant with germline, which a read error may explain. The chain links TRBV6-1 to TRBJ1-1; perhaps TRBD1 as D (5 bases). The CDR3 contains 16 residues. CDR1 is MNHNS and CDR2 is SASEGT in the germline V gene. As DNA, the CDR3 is TGTGCCAGCAGTGAAGCGTGGGGCAGACAAAACACTGGAGCTCTCTTT. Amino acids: CASSEAWGRQNTGALF.

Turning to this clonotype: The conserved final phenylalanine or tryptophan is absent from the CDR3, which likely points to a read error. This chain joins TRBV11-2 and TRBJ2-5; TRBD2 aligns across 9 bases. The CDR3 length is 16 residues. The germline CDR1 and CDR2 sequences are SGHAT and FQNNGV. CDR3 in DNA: TGTGCCAGCAGCTACTCCCGTGGTAGCGGGGGAGAGAACCAGTACTCC. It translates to CASSYSRGSGGENQYS.

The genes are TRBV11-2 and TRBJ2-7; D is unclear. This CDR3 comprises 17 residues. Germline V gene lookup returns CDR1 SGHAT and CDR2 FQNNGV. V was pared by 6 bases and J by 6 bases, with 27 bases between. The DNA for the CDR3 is TGTGCCAGCAGTAAAGGCCGTGACAAGGGCATAACCTGCGAGCAGTACTTC. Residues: CASSKGRDKGITCEQYF. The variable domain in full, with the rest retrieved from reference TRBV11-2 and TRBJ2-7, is EAGVAQSPRYKIIEKRQSVAFWCNPISGHATLYWYQQILGQGPKLLIQFQNNGVVDDSQLPKDRFSAERLKGVDSTLKIQPAKLEDSAVYLCASSKGRDKGITCEQYFGPGTRLTVT.

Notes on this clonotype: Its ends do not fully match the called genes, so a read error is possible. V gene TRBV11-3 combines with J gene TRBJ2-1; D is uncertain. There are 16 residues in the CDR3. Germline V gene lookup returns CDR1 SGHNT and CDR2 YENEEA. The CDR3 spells CASSLDPRSPYNEQFF. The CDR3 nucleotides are TGTGCCAGCAGCCTAGACCCCAGGAGCCCCTACAATGAGCAGTTCTTC.

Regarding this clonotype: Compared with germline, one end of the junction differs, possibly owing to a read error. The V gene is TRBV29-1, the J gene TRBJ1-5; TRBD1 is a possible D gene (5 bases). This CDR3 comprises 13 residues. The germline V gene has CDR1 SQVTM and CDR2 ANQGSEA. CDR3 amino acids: CSILVSGGQSQHF. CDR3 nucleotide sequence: TGCAGCATCTTAGTTTCTGGGGGTCAGTCCCAGCATTTT.

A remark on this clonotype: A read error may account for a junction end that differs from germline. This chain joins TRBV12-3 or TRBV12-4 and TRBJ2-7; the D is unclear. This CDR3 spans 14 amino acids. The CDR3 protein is CGSTSNAGSYEPYF. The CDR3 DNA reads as TGTGGCAGCACCAGCAACGCCGGCTCCTACGAGCCGTACTTC.

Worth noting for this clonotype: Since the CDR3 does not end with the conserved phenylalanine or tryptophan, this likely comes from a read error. The CDR3 region has the DNA TGTGCCAGCAGCTTGATGGATGGCTACACCTCC. It specifies CASSLMDGYTS. The chain joins TRBV11-2 to TRBJ1-2; D ambiguous. Trimming stripped 3 bases from V and 6 bases from J, with 5 bases between. Germline V gene sequence: CDR1 SGHAT, CDR2 FQNNGV. The CDR3 has 11 residues.

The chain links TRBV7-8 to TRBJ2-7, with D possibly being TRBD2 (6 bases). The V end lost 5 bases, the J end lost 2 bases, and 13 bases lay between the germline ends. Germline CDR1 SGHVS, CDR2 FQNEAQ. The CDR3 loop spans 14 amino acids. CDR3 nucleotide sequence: TGTGCCAGCAGCGGGGGGACCGAGACCTACGAGCAGTACTTC. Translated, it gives CASSGGTETYEQYF. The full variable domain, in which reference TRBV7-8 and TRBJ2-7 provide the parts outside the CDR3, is GAGVSQSPRYKVAKRGQDVALRCDPISGHVSLFWYQQALGQGPEFLTYFQNEAQLDKSGLPSDRFFAERPEGSVSTLKIQRTQQEDSAVYLCASSGGTETYEQYFGPGTRLTVT.

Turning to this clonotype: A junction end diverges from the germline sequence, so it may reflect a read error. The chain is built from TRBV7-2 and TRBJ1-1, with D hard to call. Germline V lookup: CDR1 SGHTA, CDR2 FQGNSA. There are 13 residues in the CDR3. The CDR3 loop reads CASSLAGNPEAFF. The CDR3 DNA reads TGTGCCAGCAGCTTAGCGGGGAACCCTGAAGCTTTCTTT.

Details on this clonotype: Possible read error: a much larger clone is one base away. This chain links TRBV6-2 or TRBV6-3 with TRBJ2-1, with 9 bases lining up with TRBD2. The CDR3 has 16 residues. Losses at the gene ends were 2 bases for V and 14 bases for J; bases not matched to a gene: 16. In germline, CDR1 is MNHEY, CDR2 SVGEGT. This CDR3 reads CASSYDLLAGPVGKFF. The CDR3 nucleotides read TGTGCCAGCAGTTACGATCTTCTAGCGGGGCCGGTGGGGAAGTTCTTC.

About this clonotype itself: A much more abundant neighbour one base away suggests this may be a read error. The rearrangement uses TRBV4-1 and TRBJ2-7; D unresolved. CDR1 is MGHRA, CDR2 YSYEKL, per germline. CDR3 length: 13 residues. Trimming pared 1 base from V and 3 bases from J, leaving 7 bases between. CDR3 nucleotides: TGCGCCAGCAGCCAAGCGCATAGCTACGAGCAGTACTTC. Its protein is CASSQAHSYEQYF.

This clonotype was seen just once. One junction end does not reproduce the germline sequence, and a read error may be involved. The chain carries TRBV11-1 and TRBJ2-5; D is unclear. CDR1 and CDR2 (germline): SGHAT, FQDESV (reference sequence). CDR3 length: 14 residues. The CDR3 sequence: CASNLRRYQETQYF. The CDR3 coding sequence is TGTGCCAGCAACTTACGGCGATACCAAGAGACTCAGTACTTC.

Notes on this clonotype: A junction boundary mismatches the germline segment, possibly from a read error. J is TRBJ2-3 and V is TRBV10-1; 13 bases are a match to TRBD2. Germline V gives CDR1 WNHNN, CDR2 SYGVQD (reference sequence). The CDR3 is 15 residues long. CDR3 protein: CTSSGLAGGTDTQYF. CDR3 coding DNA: TGCACCAGCAGTGGACTAGCGGGAGGCACAGATACGCAGTATTTT.

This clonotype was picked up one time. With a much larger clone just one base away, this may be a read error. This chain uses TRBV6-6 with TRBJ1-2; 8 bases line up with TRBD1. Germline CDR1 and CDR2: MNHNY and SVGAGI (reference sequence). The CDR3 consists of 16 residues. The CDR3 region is CAISYGQGAGNYGYTF. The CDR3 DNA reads TGTGCCATCAGTTACGGGCAGGGGGCGGGTAACTATGGCTACACCTTC.

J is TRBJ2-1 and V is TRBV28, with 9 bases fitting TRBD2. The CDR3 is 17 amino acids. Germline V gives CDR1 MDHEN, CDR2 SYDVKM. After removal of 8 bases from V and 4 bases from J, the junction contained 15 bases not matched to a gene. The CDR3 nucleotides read TGTGCCAGCCCTCCCCGACCGGGGCTAGCGGGATACAATGAGCAGTTCTTC. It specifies CASPPRPGLAGYNEQFF. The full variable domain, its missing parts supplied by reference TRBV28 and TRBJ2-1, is DVKVTQSSRYLVKRTGEKVFLECVQDMDHENMFWYRQDPGLGLRLIYFSYDVKMKEKGDIPEGYSVSREKKERFSLILESASTNQTSMYLCASPPRPGLAGYNEQFFGPGTRLTVL.

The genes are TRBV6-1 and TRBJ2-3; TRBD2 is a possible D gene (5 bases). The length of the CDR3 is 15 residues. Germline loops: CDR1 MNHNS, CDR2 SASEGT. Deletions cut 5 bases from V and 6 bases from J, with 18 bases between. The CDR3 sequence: CASSISVSSKDTQYF. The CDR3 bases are TGTGCCAGCAGTATAAGCGTATCTAGCAAGGATACGCAGTATTTT.

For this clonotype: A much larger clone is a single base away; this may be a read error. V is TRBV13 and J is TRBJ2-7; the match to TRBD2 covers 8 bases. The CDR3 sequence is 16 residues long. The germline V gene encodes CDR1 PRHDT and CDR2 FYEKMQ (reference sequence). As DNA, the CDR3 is TGTGCCAGCTCCCTTAGTGGGCTAGCGGGCAACTACGAGAAGTACTTC. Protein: CASSLSGLAGNYEKYF.

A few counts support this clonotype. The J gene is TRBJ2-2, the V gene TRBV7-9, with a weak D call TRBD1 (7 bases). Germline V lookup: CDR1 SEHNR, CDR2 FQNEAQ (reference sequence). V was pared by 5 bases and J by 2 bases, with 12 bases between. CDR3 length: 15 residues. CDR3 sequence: CASSPGGHNTGELFF. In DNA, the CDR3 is TGTGCCAGCAGCCCAGGGGGGCATAACACCGGGGAGCTGTTTTTT.

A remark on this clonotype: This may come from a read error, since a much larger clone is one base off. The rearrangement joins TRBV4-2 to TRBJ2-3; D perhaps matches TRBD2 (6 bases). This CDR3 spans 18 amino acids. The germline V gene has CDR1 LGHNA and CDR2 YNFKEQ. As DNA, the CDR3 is TGTGCCACCAGCCAAGTGGCCCCTAAGGGAGGAAGGACAGATACGCAGTATTTT. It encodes CATSQVAPKGGRTDTQYF.

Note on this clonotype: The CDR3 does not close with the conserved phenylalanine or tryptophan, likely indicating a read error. CDR3 in DNA: TGTGCCGGCAGCTTAGAGATCTTAGGGGAGCAGTACCTC. Amino acid sequence: CAGSLEILGEQYL. The V call is TRBV11-2, the J call TRBJ2-7, with no clear D. The CDR3 extends over 13 amino acids. The germline gives CDR1 SGHAT, CDR2 FQNNGV.

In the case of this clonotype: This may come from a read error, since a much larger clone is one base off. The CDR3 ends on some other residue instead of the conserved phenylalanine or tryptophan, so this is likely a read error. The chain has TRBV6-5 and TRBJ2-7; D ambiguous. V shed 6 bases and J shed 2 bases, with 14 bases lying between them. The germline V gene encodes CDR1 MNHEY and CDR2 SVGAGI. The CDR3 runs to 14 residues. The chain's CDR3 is CASREPGSTYEQYL. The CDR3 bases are TGTGCCAGCAGAGAACCGGGCAGTACCTACGAGCAGTACCTC.

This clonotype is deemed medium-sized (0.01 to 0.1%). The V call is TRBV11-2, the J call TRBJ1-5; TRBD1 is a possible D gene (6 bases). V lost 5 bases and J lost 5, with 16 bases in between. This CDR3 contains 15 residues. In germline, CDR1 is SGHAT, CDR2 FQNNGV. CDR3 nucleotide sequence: TGTGCCAGCAGCCCCGGGGGGCGCGAGGATCAGCCCCAGCATTTT. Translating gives CASSPGGREDQPQHF.

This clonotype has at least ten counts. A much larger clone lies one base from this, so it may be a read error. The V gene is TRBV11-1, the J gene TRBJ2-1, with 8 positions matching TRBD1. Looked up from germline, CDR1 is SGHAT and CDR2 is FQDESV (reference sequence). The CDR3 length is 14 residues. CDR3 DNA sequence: TGTACCAGCAGCGAGATCAGGACAGGGCGGGAGCAGTTCTTC. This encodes CTSSEIRTGREQFF. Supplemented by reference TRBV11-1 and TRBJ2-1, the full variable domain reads EAEVAQSPRYKITEKSQAVAFWCDPISGHATLYWYRQILGQGPELLVQFQDESVVDDSQLPKDRFSAERLKGVDSTLKIQPAELGDSAMYLCTSSEIRTGREQFFGPGTRLTVL.

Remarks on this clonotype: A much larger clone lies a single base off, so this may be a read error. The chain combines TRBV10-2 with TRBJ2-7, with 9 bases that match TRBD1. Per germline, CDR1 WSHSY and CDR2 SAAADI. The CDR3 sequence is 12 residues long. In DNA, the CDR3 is TGCGACAGCCGGGACAGGGCTACAGAGCAGTACTTC. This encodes CDSRDRATEQYF.

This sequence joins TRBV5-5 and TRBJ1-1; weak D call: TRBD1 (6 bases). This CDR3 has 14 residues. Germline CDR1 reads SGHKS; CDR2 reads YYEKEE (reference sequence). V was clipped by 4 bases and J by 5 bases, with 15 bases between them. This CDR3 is CASSRGRGGTEAFF. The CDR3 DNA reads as TGTGCCAGCAGCCGGGGCAGGGGCGGGACTGAAGCTTTCTTT.